These T cell receptor beta chains were read from a single sample in a study of OX40 agonist ivuxolimab in advanced cancers. The assay was immunoSEQ multiplex PCR, and TCRdb's table has in-frame clones only and misses some. The repertoire consists of 65,000 to 85,000 clones, with more than 75% occurring once and the leading ten covering about 2.1%. Sequenced here: CD4+ or CD8+ T cells sorted from blood, sampled in a trial of the OX40 agonist ivuxolimab. All receptors come from an adult with an advanced solid tumor such as melanoma, head and neck, liver or kidney cancer. The CDR3 runs from the conserved cysteine through the conserved F or W. The D gene is left open where the match is weak. Clone size, where shown, is once, few, many, or a class for clones that have expanded.

size: .; V: TRBV4-1; J: TRBJ1-5; D: TRBD1; CDR3: CASSYQGGTSNQPQHF; DNA: TGCGCCAGCAGCTATCAGGGGGGCACTAGCAATCAGCCCCAGCATTTT
size: few; V: TRBV28; J: TRBJ2-3; D: .; CDR3: CASRGVVNTQYF; DNA: TGTGCCAGCAGGGGGGTAGTGAATACGCAGTATTTT
size: .; V: TRBV7-2; J: TRBJ1-1; D: .; CDR3: CASSLNGDGTEAFF; DNA: TGTGCCAGCAGCTTGAATGGGGACGGCACTGAAGCTTTCTTT
size: .; V: TRBV10-2; J: TRBJ1-4; D: .; CDR3: CASSNSEKLFF; DNA: TGCGCCAGCAGTAATTCTGAAAAACTGTTTTTT
size: .; V: TRBV5-1; J: TRBJ2-7; D: TRBD2; CDR3: CASSLAAGRIYEQYF; DNA: TGCGCCAGCAGCTTGGCGGCCGGGAGGATTTACGAGCAGTACTTC
size: .; V: TRBV6-6; J: TRBJ1-2; D: .; CDR3: CASSPAGGYGYTF; DNA: TGTGCCAGCAGCCCCGCTGGGGGCTATGGCTACACCTTC
size: .; V: TRBV5-1; J: TRBJ1-1; D: .; CDR3: CASSLSGFSTEAFF; DNA: TGCGCCAGCAGCTTGTCGGGTTTCTCCACTGAAGCTTTCTTT
size: .; V: TRBV7-2; J: TRBJ2-5; D: .; CDR3: CASSLGPVQETQYF; DNA: TGTGCCAGCAGCTTAGGCCCAGTACAAGAGACCCAGTACTTC
size: .; V: TRBV6-5; J: TRBJ1-2; D: TRBD1; CDR3: CASSSDRENGYTF; DNA: TGTGCCAGCAGTTCGGACAGGGAGAACGGCTACACCTTC
size: .; V: TRBV7-2; J: TRBJ1-1; D: .; CDR3: CASSLRQFSAAEAFF; DNA: TGTGCCAGCAGCCTCCGACAGTTTTCTGCTGCTGAAGCTTTCTTT
size: .; V: TRBV30; J: TRBJ1-2; D: .; CDR3: CAWTRANYGYTF; DNA: TGTGCCTGGACGAGGGCCAACTATGGCTACACCTTC
size: few; V: TRBV4-1; J: TRBJ1-2; D: TRBD1; CDR3: CASSRDRGRDGYTF; DNA: TGCGCCAGCAGCAGGGACAGGGGGCGGGATGGCTACACCTTC
size: few; V: TRBV2; J: TRBJ1-6; D: TRBD1; CDR3: CASTETGTAGSPLHF; DNA: TGTGCCAGCACAGAGACAGGGACGGCAGGCTCACCCCTCCACTTT
size: .; V: TRBV2; J: TRBJ1-5; D: TRBD1; CDR3: CASAGYRGHSNQPQHF; DNA: TGTGCCAGCGCTGGATACAGGGGGCATAGCAATCAGCCCCAGCATTTT
size: .; V: TRBV7-2; J: TRBJ2-5; D: TRBD2; CDR3: CASSFGGVETQYF; DNA: TGTGCCAGCAGCTTCGGGGGGGTGGAGACCCAGTACTTC
size: .; V: TRBV30; J: TRBJ1-1; D: .; CDR3: CACSTSSEAFF; DNA: TGTGCCTGCTCCACGAGCAGTGAAGCTTTCTTT
size: .; V: TRBV7-2; J: TRBJ2-7; D: .; CDR3: CASSGGTPKGYEQYF; DNA: TGTGCCAGCAGCGGCGGGACTCCGAAGGGGTACGAGCAGTACTTC
size: once; V: TRBV4-2; J: TRBJ2-1; D: .; CDR3: CASSQDWPDYNEQFF; DNA: TGTGCCAGCAGCCAAGATTGGCCGGATTACAATGAGCAGTTCTTC
size: .; V: TRBV6-1; J: TRBJ1-4; D: .; CDR3: CASRGGEPGEKLFF; DNA: TGTGCCAGCAGGGGGGGGGAACCCGGTGAAAAACTGTTTTTT
size: .; V: TRBV7-2; J: TRBJ1-2; D: .; CDR3: CASSPAGSPNYGYTF; DNA: TGTGCCAGCAGCCCCGCTGGTTCGCCTAACTATGGCTACACCTTC
size: .; V: TRBV28; J: TRBJ2-7; D: TRBD2; CDR3: CASSLLFGRGNEQYF; DNA: TGTGCCAGCAGTTTACTCTTTGGGAGGGGCAACGAGCAGTACTTC
size: few; V: TRBV5-1; J: TRBJ2-5; D: .; CDR3: CASRGLTGKETQYF; DNA: TGCGCCAGCAGGGGACTTACAGGGAAAGAGACCCAGTACTTC
size: .; V: TRBV6-1; J: TRBJ1-4; D: .; CDR3: CASSQFATNEKLFF; DNA: TGTGCCAGCAGCCAGTTTGCAACTAATGAAAAACTGTTTTTT
size: .; V: TRBV11-2; J: TRBJ2-5; D: .; CDR3: CASSLDPKGETQYF; DNA: TGTGCCAGCAGCTTAGATCCCAAAGGCGAGACCCAGTACTTC
size: .; V: TRBV5-1; J: TRBJ1-5; D: .; CDR3: CASSLGGQTCNQPQHF; DNA: TGCGCCAGCAGCTTGGGGGGGCAGACCTGCAATCAGCCCCAGCATTTT
size: .; V: TRBV7-3; J: TRBJ1-1; D: .; CDR3: CASSQHPNTEAFF; DNA: TGTGCCAGCAGCCAACATCCGAACACTGAAGCTTTCTTT
size: .; V: TRBV11-2; J: TRBJ2-7; D: .; CDR3: CASSSGRLPPYEQYF; DNA: TGTGCCAGCAGCTCCGGACGTCTCCCTCCCTACGAGCAGTACTTC
size: .; V: TRBV25-1; J: TRBJ1-4; D: TRBD1; CDR3: CASRERTGVEKLFF; DNA: TGTGCCAGCCGCGAGCGGACAGGGGTTGAAAAACTGTTTTTT
size: few; V: TRBV11-3; J: TRBJ2-1; D: TRBD2; CDR3: CASSLGGTSGSPTYNEQFF; DNA: TGTGCCAGCAGCTTAGGCGGGACTAGCGGGAGCCCTACCTACAATGAGCAGTTCTTC
size: .; V: TRBV7-9; J: TRBJ2-3; D: .; CDR3: CASSSVGLSTSTDTQYF; DNA: TGTGCCAGCAGCTCCGTCGGACTTTCCACTAGCACAGATACGCAGTATTTT
size: .; V: TRBV10-3; J: TRBJ1-5; D: .; CDR3: CAISDEVNQPQHF; DNA: TGTGCCATCAGTGATGAGGTGAATCAGCCCCAGCATTTT
size: .; V: TRBV6-6; J: TRBJ2-2; D: .; CDR3: CASRLRGGAGELFF; DNA: TGTGCCAGCAGGCTGAGGGGGGGTGCCGGGGAGCTGTTTTTT
size: .; V: TRBV29-1; J: TRBJ1-4; D: .; CDR3: CSVARQTNEKLFF; DNA: TGCAGCGTTGCCCGACAGACCAATGAAAAACTGTTTTTT
size: once; V: TRBV10-3; J: TRBJ1-6; D: .; CDR3: CAIRNTGLNSPLHF; DNA: TGTGCCATCAGAAATACAGGGCTAAATTCACCCCTCCACTTT
size: .; V: TRBV2; J: TRBJ1-1; D: .; CDR3: CASSRVEAFF; DNA: TGTGCCAGCAGCCGGGTTGAAGCTTTCTTT
size: .; V: TRBV5-6; J: TRBJ1-5; D: .; CDR3: CASSLALGGSSQPQHF; DNA: TGTGCCAGCAGCTTGGCCTTAGGGGGGTCATCTCAGCCCCAGCATTTT
size: .; V: TRBV5-4; J: TRBJ2-5; D: TRBD2; CDR3: CASSLEASGGWETQYF; DNA: TGTGCCAGCAGCTTGGAAGCTAGCGGGGGGTGGGAGACCCAGTACTTC
size: once; V: TRBV7-2; J: TRBJ2-5; D: .; CDR3: CASSSTRGGTQYF; DNA: TGTGCCAGCAGCTCGACCAGGGGTGGGACCCAGTACTTC
size: .; V: TRBV11-2; J: TRBJ1-3; D: .; CDR3: CASSSTVISGNTIYF; DNA: TGTGCCAGCAGCTCGACAGTGATCTCTGGAAACACCATATATTTT
size: .; V: TRBV5-1; J: TRBJ1-1; D: TRBD1; CDR3: CASSKATGGTEAFF; DNA: TGCGCCAGCAGTAAGGCTACAGGGGGCACTGAAGCTTTCTTT
size: .; V: TRBV5-1; J: TRBJ2-1; D: .; CDR3: CASSLIPGLGNEQFF; DNA: TGCGCCAGCAGCTTAATCCCAGGGCTAGGCAATGAGCAGTTCTTC
size: .; V: TRBV6-5; J: TRBJ2-7; D: .; CDR3: CASRTSYEQYF; DNA: TGTGCCAGCAGGACTTCTTACGAGCAGTACTTC
size: .; V: TRBV29-1; J: TRBJ2-1; D: TRBD1; CDR3: CSVGQGINEQFF; DNA: TGCAGCGTGGGACAGGGGATTAATGAGCAGTTCTTC
size: .; V: TRBV7-9; J: TRBJ1-1; D: TRBD1; CDR3: CASSYSGQGPGAFF; DNA: TGTGCCAGCAGCTATTCGGGACAGGGACCCGGAGCTTTCTTT
size: .; V: TRBV4-3; J: TRBJ2-3; D: .; CDR3: CASSRHQGGTQYF; DNA: TGCGCCAGCAGCCGCCATCAGGGAGGTACGCAGTATTTT
size: .; V: TRBV6-5; J: TRBJ2-2; D: .; CDR3: CASTSANTGELFF; DNA: TGTGCCAGCACAAGCGCGAACACCGGGGAGCTGTTTTTT
size: .; V: TRBV4-1; J: TRBJ1-1; D: .; CDR3: CASSQDRTGGTEAFF; DNA: TGCGCCAGCAGCCAAGATAGGACGGGTGGGACTGAAGCTTTCTTT
size: .; V: TRBV18; J: TRBJ2-2; D: TRBD1; CDR3: CASSTLGDRNTGELFF; DNA: TGTGCCAGCTCAACCCTGGGGGACAGGAACACCGGGGAGCTGTTTTTT
size: .; V: TRBV6-1; J: TRBJ2-1; D: TRBD2; CDR3: CASSENGLAGVGNEQFF; DNA: TGTGCCAGCAGTGAAAATGGACTAGCGGGAGTAGGGAATGAGCAGTTCTTC
size: .; V: TRBV6-1; J: TRBJ2-5; D: .; CDR3: CASNPTRTQETQYF; DNA: TGTGCCAGCAATCCAACGCGGACACAAGAGACCCAGTACTTC
size: .; V: TRBV18; J: TRBJ1-1; D: .; CDR3: CASSPLPGNTEAFF; DNA: TGTGCCAGCTCACCCCTCCCAGGGAACACTGAAGCTTTCTTT